The 22 T cell receptor beta chains given below trace back to one sample, sequenced in a study of CD8+ T cells in alopecia areata. It was with CD4, CD8alpha, NKG2D, NKG2ACE and other markers that pooled cutaneous lymph node cells were sorted. RNA was extracted and reverse transcribed into cDNA as the sequencing template. Method: immunoSEQ multiplex PCR; TCRdb's copy keeps in-frame clones and lacks some. The sample yields 3,900 or so clones, without any singletons. Sequencing was done on a sample of CD8+ T cells sorted from a lymph node. The receptors derive from a C3H/HeJ mouse with alopecia areata. Mouse MHC haplotype: H2-k.

This clone showed up many times. The germline and genes are mouse ones. The read terminates 4 residues before the CDR3 end, so the remaining end is supplied by the germline J gene. V usage is TRBV14 and J usage is TRBJ2-5; TRBD2 matches at 9 bases. V was pared by 6 bases and J by 0 bases, with 5 bases of the junction left unmatched. The CDR3 is 15 residues long. Germline assignment: CDR1 SGHDT and CDR2 FRDEAV. The part of the CDR3 DNA that was read is TGTGCCAGCACGAAGACTGGGGGTAACCAAGAC. It yields the protein CASTKTGGNQD. The complete CDR3 sequence is CASTKTGGNQDTQYF.

This clone was counted ten times or more. The genes and germline here are from mouse. The read terminates 4 residues before the CDR3 end, so the remaining end is supplied by the germline J gene. The V call is TRBV13-2, the J call TRBJ2-4, with TRBD2 identical over 13 bases. CDR3 length equals 18 residues. The germline CDR1 and CDR2 sequences are NNHNN and SYGAGS (reference sequence). Trimming cost V 0 bases and J 0 bases; bases outside gene matches: 4. CDR3 sequence reads: CASGDARDWGGSQNTLYF. Partial CDR3 DNA: TGTGCCAGCGGTGATGCACGGGACTGGGGGGGTAGTCAAAAC.

Note on this clone: Gene names and germline refer to mouse. The CDR3 extends 4 residues past the end of the read, so its final part is completed from the germline J gene. The chain couples TRBV13-2 to TRBJ2-1; D gene uncertain. In germline, CDR1 is NNHNN, CDR2 SYGAGS (reference sequence). V was clipped by 1 base and J by 2 bases, with 4 bases between them. The CDR3 has 13 amino acids. The DNA read from the CDR3 is TGTGCCAGCGGTGATCAGGACTATGCT. Its translation: CASGDQDYA. The full-length CDR3 reads as CASGDQDYAEQFF.

This clone is labeled as medium-sized. Germline and genes: mouse. The read terminates 4 residues before the CDR3 end, so the remaining end is supplied by the germline J gene. The rearrangement links TRBV13-3 to TRBJ2-1, with 7 nucleotides matching TRBD2. The CDR3 extends over 15 amino acids. Trimming cost V 0 bases and J 1 base; bases outside gene matches: 1. From germline, CDR1 is NNHDY and CDR2 SYVADS. The CDR3 sequence: CASSDAGGNYAEQFF. The sequenced CDR3 bases are TGTGCCAGCAGTGATGCTGGGGGAAACTATGCT.

This clone was counted a few times. Mouse names are used for the genes. The read falls 4 residues short of the CDR3 end, and the missing part is taken from the germline J gene. The chain joins TRBV4 to TRBJ2-3; TRBD1 is a possible D gene (6 bases). Germline V gene sequence: CDR1 LGHDT, CDR2 YNNKQL (reference sequence). Trimming cost V 4 bases and J 0 bases, with 11 bases left between them. This CDR3 region has 15 residues. The covered CDR3 bases are TGTGCCAGCAGCTTTGACAGGAGGAGTGCAGAA. Translating gives CASSFDRRSAE. In full, the CDR3 reads CASSFDRRSAETLYF.

This clone has at least ten counts. Gene names and germline match the mouse. The read ends 4 residues early relative to the CDR3; the germline J gene fills the gap. This rearrangement joins TRBV13-1 to TRBJ2-3; D possibly corresponds to TRBD2 (5 bases). This CDR3 has 14 residues. Germline values: CDR1 NSHNY, CDR2 SYGAGN. V dropped 2 bases and J dropped 1 base, with 8 bases sitting between them. The sequenced part of the CDR3 DNA is TGTGCCAGCAGTGAATGGGGTGGTGCAGAA. Translated: CASSEWGGAE. The full CDR3 is CASSEWGGAETLYF.

This clone appeared many times. Gene names are the mouse ones. The DNA ends 4 residues before the CDR3 does, and the rest of the CDR3 is filled in from the germline J gene. This chain links TRBV1 with TRBJ1-1; TRBD1 is a possible D gene (6 bases). Trimming stripped 0 bases from V and 3 bases from J, with 8 bases between. CDR1 and CDR2 from the germline V gene are NSQYPW and LRSPGD (reference sequence). The length of the CDR3 is 14 residues. The CDR3 DNA, read in part, is TGCACCTGCAGTGCAGAGGGGGGCGACACA. Protein sequence: CTCSAEGGDT. The CDR3 as a whole reads CTCSAEGGDTEVFF.

This clone is large (0.1 to 1%) within its sample. Here the gene names and germline are mouse. The sequenced fragment ends 3 residues before the CDR3 boundary, so the rest is inferred from the germline J gene. The rearrangement links TRBV17 to TRBJ1-6; 9 bases are shared with TRBD1. TRBJ1-6 is known as an ORF, though its function is uncertain. The CDR3 loop spans 17 amino acids. CDR1 and CDR2 from the germline V gene are MNHDT and YYDKIL. Trimming at V came to 0 bases and at J to 8 bases, leaving 8 bases not matched to a gene. The covered CDR3 bases are TGTGCTAGCAGTAGAGATAACGAGGACAGGGGTGATTCGCCC. Its protein product is CASSRDNEDRGDSP. The whole CDR3 is CASSRDNEDRGDSPLYF.

This clone appeared many times. The germline and genes are mouse ones. With the read ending 4 residues before the CDR3 end, the germline J gene is used to fill in that end. V is TRBV13-3 and J is TRBJ2-7; TRBD2 matches at 9 bases. CDR3 length equals 14 residues. Germline loops: CDR1 NNHDY, CDR2 SYVADS. CDR3 in amino acids: CASSDAGGGYEQYF. The covered CDR3 bases are TGTGCCAGCAGTGATGCTGGGGGGGGGTAT.

This clone was recorded at least ten times. Genes and germline are mouse. The read is 4 residues too short to cover the CDR3 end, so that end is filled in from the germline J gene. The chain carries TRBV1 and TRBJ2-5, with D tentatively TRBD1 (6 bases). This CDR3 spans 14 amino acids. CDR1 and CDR2 (germline): NSQYPW, LRSPGD (reference sequence). Here the CDR3 reads CTCSARDIVDTQYF. The sequenced CDR3 bases are TGCACCTGCAGTGCACGGGACATAGTCGAC.

Judged by abundance, this clone is medium-sized (0.01 to 0.1%). The gene names here belong to mouse. The CDR3 extends 4 residues past the end of the read, so its final part is completed from the germline J gene. The chain is built from TRBV13-1 and TRBJ2-7, with 7 bases identical to TRBD2. The length of the CDR3 is 14 residues. The ends lost 5 bases at V and 0 bases at J; junction bases unmatched: 5. Germline V lookup: CDR1 NSHNY, CDR2 SYGAGN. The CDR3 sequence is CASRNTGVSYEQYF. The sequenced CDR3 bases are TGTGCCAGCAGAAATACTGGGGTCTCCTAT.

The sample holds a few counts of this clone. The gene names here belong to mouse. The read comes to an end 4 residues before the CDR3 does, leaving the germline J gene to fill in the end. V and J are TRBV31 and TRBJ2-3; D may be TRBD1 or TRBD2 (6 bases each). CDR3 length equals 14 residues. V was shortened by 0 bases and J by 0 bases, with 7 bases between the two germline ends. Germline CDR1 GKSSPN, CDR2 SITVG. The CDR3 loop reads CAWSLGASAETLYF. The part of the CDR3 DNA that was read is TGTGCCTGGAGTCTGGGGGCTAGTGCAGAA.

The table lists this clone with many counts. Gene names are the mouse ones. The CDR3 end is not reached by the read, which stops 4 residues before it; the germline J gene fills it in. This sequence joins TRBV13-3 and TRBJ2-7; 8 nucleotides agree with TRBD2. The V gene's germline CDR1 is NNHDY and CDR2 SYVADS. This CDR3 spans 12 amino acids. Partial CDR3 DNA: TGTGCCAGCAGCACTGGGGGTTAT. Protein sequence: CASSTGGY. The whole CDR3 sequence is CASSTGGYEQYF.

A remark on this clone: Genes here carry mouse names. Sequencing ends 4 residues short of the CDR3 end; the germline J gene provides the rest. The rearrangement uses TRBV13-1 and TRBJ2-5, with 8 nucleotides matching TRBD1. Per germline, CDR1 NSHNY and CDR2 SYGAGN. There are 14 residues in the CDR3. CDR3 DNA, as far as it was read: TGTGCCAGCAAGCCGGGACAGGAGGCAGAC. Protein product: CASKPGQEAD. The full-length CDR3 reads as CASKPGQEADTQYF.

This clone occurred many times. Mouse germline and gene names are used. The chain's CDR3 is CASSIGQSQNTLYF. The part of the CDR3 DNA that was read is TGTGCCAGCAGTATAGGACAAAGTCAAAAC. V and J are TRBV19 and TRBJ2-4; D is unclear. From the germline J gene comes the end of the CDR3, since the read stops 4 residues before it. The V end was cut by 0 bases, the J end by 0 bases, with 5 bases between. Germline V lookup: CDR1 FNHDT, CDR2 SITEND (reference sequence). There are 14 residues in the CDR3. Drawing the rest from reference TRBV19 and TRBJ2-4, the complete variable domain is GGIITQTPKFLIGQEGQKLTLKCQQNFNHDTMYWYRQDSGKGLRLIYYSITENDLQKGDLSEGYDASREKKSSFSLTVTSAQKNEMAVFLCASSIGQSQNTLYFGAGTRLSVL.

This clone has ten or more counts. Gene names are mouse gene names. With the read ending 4 residues before the CDR3 end, the germline J gene is used to fill in that end. The chain joins TRBV19 to TRBJ1-1; D is unclear. This CDR3 comprises 13 residues. Per the germline V gene, CDR1 is FNHDT and CDR2 is SITEND (reference sequence). Trimming removed 0 bases at V and 1 base at J, with 4 bases between. CDR3 DNA, as far as it was read: TGTGCCAGCAGTATAGACATAAACACA. Protein: CASSIDINT. In full, the CDR3 is CASSIDINTEVFF.

This clone was counted ten times or more. Gene names denote mouse genes. The CDR3 goes on 4 residues after the read ends, and that part is filled in from the germline J gene. The chain links TRBV19 to TRBJ2-1, with no clear D. Germline values: CDR1 FNHDT, CDR2 SITEND (reference sequence). CDR3 length: 11 residues. The CDR3 region is CASSIWAEQFF. Partial CDR3 DNA: TGTGCCAGCAGTATATGGGCT.

This clone was picked up many times. Genes and germline come from the mouse. The read terminates 4 residues ahead of where the CDR3 ends, so the germline J gene completes it. The V and J genes are TRBV13-3 and TRBJ1-1; tentatively, D is TRBD1 (5 bases). CDR3 length: 12 residues. CDR1 NNHDY and CDR2 SYVADS come from the germline V gene. CDR3 DNA, as far as it was read: TGTGCCAGCAGTGAGGTGGGGGGA. This sequence encodes CASSEVGG. Given in full, the CDR3 is CASSEVGGEVFF.

Only a few counts were recorded for this clone. The listed genes are named as in mouse. Sequencing ends 4 residues short of the CDR3 end; the germline J gene provides the rest. The chain uses TRBV13-2 and TRBJ2-7; TRBD1 agrees at 10 bases. Germline CDR1 reads NNHNN; CDR2 reads SYGAGS (reference sequence). The CDR3 consists of 14 residues. CDR3 amino acids: CASGDQDRGYEQYF. CDR3 DNA (partial): TGTGCCAGCGGTGATCAGGACAGGGGGTAT.

Many counts were recorded for this clone. Here the gene names and germline are mouse. Read sequence stops 4 residues before the CDR3 end, and the germline J gene provides the missing end. The V call is TRBV13-1, the J call TRBJ2-3, with 7 bases that match TRBD1. Germline V gene lookup returns CDR1 NSHNY and CDR2 SYGAGN. V trimming: 2 bases; J trimming: 0 bases; junction bases outside the gene matches: 9. The CDR3 has 17 residues. CDR3 DNA (partial): TGTGCCAGCAGTGACCCCGGGACAGCATCTAGTGCAGAA. Encoded protein: CASSDPGTASSAE. In full, the CDR3 is CASSDPGTASSAETLYF.

In this sample, this clone turned up many times. Gene names are mouse gene names. The CDR3 end lies 4 residues beyond the end of the read and is filled in from the germline J gene. This chain links TRBV13-3 with TRBJ2-7; D unresolved. The CDR3 covers 11 residues. From germline, CDR1 is NNHDY and CDR2 SYVADS. CDR3: CASSLRYEQYF. The covered CDR3 bases are TGTGCCAGCAGTCTCCGTTAT.

This clone was detected many times. The germline and genes are mouse ones. Coverage ceases 4 residues before the CDR3 finishes, and the germline J gene fills in the end. This sequence joins TRBV19 and TRBJ2-3; the match to TRBD1 covers 12 bases. The CDR3 covers 15 residues. Germline V gene sequence: CDR1 FNHDT, CDR2 SITEND (reference sequence). CDR3 loop: CASRPGTGGGETLYF. The DNA read from the CDR3 is TGTGCCAGCAGACCCGGGACAGGGGGCGGAGAA.